This section outlines one T cell receptor (beta chain) sequence together with its context. How the authors handled the data: Amplification of reference gene primers provided the estimated nucleated cell counts. Libraries were prepared by immunoSEQ multiplex PCR; TCRdb keeps only in-frame clonotypes and omits some of them. That table is the source of V, J and clone size, and D and trimming were worked out from the DNA. The data show more than 250,000 clones, 65% to 90% seen once. This CDR3 region has 13 residues. CDR1 and CDR2 (germline): MNHEY, SMNVEV (reference sequence). The ends were cut back, 4 bases at V and 4 bases at J, with 10 bases in the middle. The sample belongs to a study of blood T cell repertoires in COVID-19. Study background: Researchers got acute and convalescent COVID-19 samples from the United States, Italy and Spain. Sources were T cells, B-cell-depleted T cells, or PBMCs; the material itself was cDNA or gDNA.

The V and J genes are TRBV27 and TRBJ1-2, with a weak D call TRBD1 (6 bases). This TCR was recovered from a man in his fifties or sixties with active or convalescent COVID-19. Sequenced input: peripheral blood. CDR3 amino acids: CASSSGAIYGYTF. The CDR3 DNA is TGTGCCAGCAGTTCAGGGGCCATCTATGGCTACACCTTC.